This TCR beta chain derives from a study of T cell responses to AZD1222 COVID-19 vaccine. Whole-study results and caveats: It should be noted that donors were predominantly white British and more often female, and clonal diversity was possibly underestimated. No day 14 peak samples; only post-peak repertoires were characterized. Vaccine-associated CD4 TCRs ranged over spike, dominating at 160-218 and 743-854. Once two AZD1222 doses were given, Spike-specific TCR breadth and depth went up.

Sequencing used immunoSEQ multiplex PCR; TCRdb keeps in-frame clones, though not all of them. The sample carries 100,000 to 110,000 clones, nearly 95% recorded once. CDR3 length: 17 amino acids. Looked up from germline, CDR1 is LNHDA and CDR2 is SQIVND (reference sequence). V shed 1 base and J 2 bases; nucleotides not matched to a gene: 9. The sample holds one count of this clone. Its antigen is not known. Here the sequenced sample was peripheral blood, taken on day 0 of AZD1222 vaccination. The sequence was collected from an adult in good health. V and J are TRBV19 and TRBJ2-7; 9 positions match TRBD2. The CDR3 spells CASSIAAIAGAAYEQYF. The CDR3 region has the DNA TGTGCCAGTAGTATAGCCGCTATAGCGGGAGCCGCCTACGAGCAGTACTTC.